These 15 T cell receptor beta chains came from one sample sequenced in a study of vaccination effects on CD4 cells after COVID-19. Antigen specificity for these receptors is unknown. Some clones are missing from TCRdb's copy, which holds only in-frame ones; the method was immunoSEQ multiplex PCR. This table has tens of thousands of clones, around 79% appearing once. ViraFEST used viral peptide pools to expand antigen-specific CD4+ T cells before sequencing. Following a roughly 11-day culture, CD4+ T cells were purified. Negative nucleocapsid antibody tests before and after vaccination confirmed no previous SARS-CoV-2 infection. The source material was CD4+ T cells from PBMCs cultured with HCoV-NL63 spike peptides, sampled before COVID-19 vaccination. These receptors originate from a human donor who received a COVID-19 vaccine.

The V and J genes are TRBV27 and TRBJ1-3, with 7 bases identical to TRBD1. Per germline, CDR1 MNHEY and CDR2 SMNVEV (reference sequence). This CDR3 is 16 amino acids long. Trimming took 0 bases from V and 7 from J; bases not matched to a gene: 9. The CDR3 region is CASSLSFHRGRNTIYF. The CDR3 DNA is TGTGCCAGCAGTTTATCGTTCCACAGGGGTAGGAACACCATATATTTT.

V usage is TRBV7-9 and J usage is TRBJ1-1, with 8 bases that match TRBD1. Germline V gene lookup returns CDR1 SEHNR and CDR2 FQNEAQ (reference sequence). This CDR3 is 11 amino acids long. Trimming cost V 6 bases and J 11 bases; bases outside gene matches: 5. The CDR3 sequence: CASRPTGGAFF. Written as DNA, the CDR3 is TGTGCCAGCAGGCCTACAGGGGGGGCTTTCTTT.

In its sample, this clone was seen a few times. The chain combines TRBV24-1 with TRBJ2-5; 11 nucleotides line up with TRBD1. CDR1 is KGHDR, CDR2 SFDVKD, per germline. This CDR3 is 17 amino acids long. J lost 6 bases, V lost 5 bases, and 13 bases had no gene match. The CDR3 protein is CATSGSAGGQGEKTQYF. For the CDR3, the DNA is TGTGCCACCAGTGGTTCAGCTGGGGGACAGGGGGAGAAGACCCAGTACTTC.

This chain joins TRBV6-5 and TRBJ1-3; D might be TRBD1 (6 bases). The germline CDR1 and CDR2 sequences are MNHEY and SVGAGI. The CDR3 spans 15 residues. Trimming took 3 bases from V and 0 from J, leaving 9 bases between them. CDR3 sequence: CASSYTGTSGNTIYF. In DNA form, the CDR3 reads TGTGCCAGCAGTTATACAGGGACCTCTGGAAACACCATATATTTT.

This clone was recorded many times. The DNA of the CDR3 is TGTGCCAGCTCACCACCGTCGGCGTCGGCTTACAATGAGCAGTTCTTC. Amino acid sequence: CASSPPSASAYNEQFF. The J gene is TRBJ2-1, the V gene TRBV18; no firm D call. In germline, CDR1 is KGHSH, CDR2 LQKENI. The CDR3 consists of 16 residues. With 0 bases removed from V and 4 bases from J, the gap between germline ends came to 13 bases. Drawing the rest from reference TRBV18 and TRBJ2-1, the complete variable domain is NAGVMQNPRHLVRRRGQEARLRCSPMKGHSHVYWYRQLPEEGLKFMVYLQKENIIDESGMPKERFSAEFPKEGPSILRIQQVVRGDSAAYFCASSPPSASAYNEQFFGPGTRLTVL.

CDR3 in DNA: TGTGCCTGGAGTAGACTAGCGGGGGAGGGGGAGCAGTTCTTC. Translating it yields CAWSRLAGEGEQFF. The chain couples TRBV30 to TRBJ2-1, with TRBD2 matching 12 bases. CDR1 and CDR2 from the germline V gene are GTSNPN and SVGIG (reference sequence). CDR3 length equals 14 residues. Trimming cost V 2 bases and J 10 bases; bases outside gene matches: 6.

For this clone: At one of its ends the junction is not consistent with the germline gene, which may arise from a read error. The chain couples TRBV7-9 to TRBJ2-3; 10 positions agree with TRBD1. CDR3 size: 12 residues. Germline-derived CDR1 and CDR2 are SEHNR and FQNEAQ (reference sequence). The CDR3 region has the DNA TGTGCCAGCAGCCCGGGACAGGGGCTATCCTTTTTT. Amino acids: CASSPGQGLSFF.

The rearrangement uses TRBV20-1 and TRBJ1-3; possible D gene TRBD1, 5 bases. The germline V and J ends were trimmed by 3 bases and 2 bases, with 8 bases remaining between them. CDR1 and CDR2 (germline): DFQATT, SNEGSKA (reference sequence). This CDR3 is 13 amino acids long. CDR3: CSASTRAGNTIYF. CDR3 nucleotides: TGCAGTGCTAGTACCAGGGCTGGAAACACCATATATTTT.

The J gene is TRBJ1-5, the V gene TRBV24-1, with a possible D match to TRBD1 (6 bases). V lost 2 bases and J 4 bases, leaving 11 bases between the germline ends. This CDR3 is 15 amino acids long. Germline lookup yields CDR1 KGHDR and CDR2 SFDVKD. CDR3 in DNA: TGTGCCACCAGTGATTACGGGACACCTAATCAGCCCCAGCATTTT. This translates into CATSDYGTPNQPQHF.

The V gene is TRBV5-6, the J gene TRBJ1-2; the match to TRBD1 covers 7 bases. After removal of 4 bases from V and 0 bases from J, the junction contained 15 bases not matched to a gene. Germline V gene sequence: CDR1 SGHDT, CDR2 YYEEEE. The CDR3 is 18 residues long. CDR3 bases: TGTGCCAGCAGCCACAGAAGGGACAGCCTGAGACCTAACTATGGCTACACCTTC. It codes for CASSHRRDSLRPNYGYTF.

This rearrangement joins TRBV24-1 to TRBJ2-1, with 14 bases identical to TRBD2. After removal of 4 bases from V and 6 bases from J, the junction contained 7 bases not matched to a gene. There are 17 residues in the CDR3. CDR1 and CDR2 from the germline V gene are KGHDR and SFDVKD. The CDR3 spells CATSDATSGGAGNEQFF. The CDR3 DNA reads TGTGCCACCAGTGACGCGACTAGCGGGGGGGCCGGCAATGAGCAGTTCTTC.

This clone has a handful of counts. The chain employs TRBV19 and TRBJ1-1; 7 bases are a match to TRBD1. CDR1 and CDR2 from the germline V gene are LNHDA and SQIVND (reference sequence). This CDR3 comprises 14 residues. V gave up 7 bases and J gave up 2 bases; unmatched junction bases: 7. CDR3 sequence reads: CASKMTGLNTEAFF. The CDR3 DNA reads TGTGCCAGTAAAATGACAGGGCTTAACACTGAAGCTTTCTTT.

This sequence joins TRBV25-1 and TRBJ1-1; D is undetermined. CDR1 is MGHDK, CDR2 SYGVNS, per germline. V shed 1 base and J shed 10 bases, with 7 bases lying between them. The CDR3 consists of 11 residues. CDR3 DNA sequence: TGTGCCAGCAGTGAATCGAGGGTAGCTTTCTTT. Translated: CASSESRVAFF.

The chain combines TRBV7-3 with TRBJ1-2, with a tentative D call TRBD1 (5 bases). The V gene's germline CDR1 is SGHTA and CDR2 FQGTGA. The CDR3 is made up of 13 amino acids. Trimming left V 1 base short and J 8 bases short, with 11 bases between. The CDR3 protein is CASSLIEGSGYTF. The CDR3, as DNA: TGTGCCAGCAGCTTAATCGAGGGGAGCGGCTACACCTTC.

The genes are TRBV24-1 and TRBJ2-2; 8 bases line up with TRBD1. This CDR3 has 17 residues. CDR1 is KGHDR, CDR2 SFDVKD, per germline. Losses at the gene ends were 4 bases for V and 0 bases for J; bases not matched to a gene: 6. CDR3 coding DNA: TGTGCCACCAGTGAAGCAGGGGGCGCGGCGAACACCGGGGAGCTGTTTTTT. It encodes CATSEAGGAANTGELFF.